These 19 T cell receptor beta chains originate from one sample sequenced in a study of type 1 and type 2 diabetes patients. Amplification started from genomic DNA. A primer set of 30 forward and 13 reverse primers amplified the CDR3. TCRdb re-derived calls from the multiplex PCR reads in MiXCR, one entry per CDR3 protein. The table lists fewer than 300,000 distinct CDR3 sequences, over 45% of them singletons, with approximately 13% in the top ten. The specimen was peripheral blood mononuclear cells (PBMCs). The receptors were gathered from a man between 18 and 35 years old with type 2 diabetes.

The chain joins TRBV20-1 to TRBJ2-7, with D uncertain. With 3 bases removed from V and 3 bases from J, the gap between germline ends came to 15 bases. This CDR3 has 14 amino acids. Germline V lookup: CDR1 DFQATT, CDR2 SNEGSKA (reference sequence). Written as DNA, the CDR3 is TGCAGTGCTAGCGGTCCGGAACCGGGCTACGAGCAGTACTTC. This encodes CSASGPEPGYEQYF.

J is TRBJ2-1 and V is TRBV29-1; no definite D call. From germline, CDR1 is SQVTM and CDR2 ANQGSEA. Trimming shortened V by 2 bases and J by 6 bases, and 20 bases separated the two germline ends. The CDR3 is 16 amino acids. The CDR3 DNA follows: TGCAGCGTTGAAAGAAGAGAGTACTCAACTGGCAATGAGCAGTTCTTC. It is translated as CSVERREYSTGNEQFF.

The V gene is TRBV7-2, the J gene TRBJ1-2; D unclear. Germline V CDR1 and CDR2: SGHTA, FQGNSA. V lost 1 base and J 13 bases, leaving 13 bases between the germline ends. The CDR3 is made up of 12 amino acids. CDR3 nucleotides: TGTGCCAGCAGCTTAGTCTTGGGTTCTGGCACCTTC. Encoded protein: CASSLVLGSGTF. Combining the CDR3 with reference TRBV7-2 and TRBJ1-2 gives the whole variable domain GAGVSQSPSNKVTEKGKDVELRCDPISGHTALYWYRQSLGQGLEFLIYFQGNSAPDKSGLPSDRFSAERTGGSVSTLTIQRTQQEDSAVYLCASSLVLGSGTFGSGTRLTVV.

This clonotype appeared a few times. The J gene is TRBJ2-3, the V gene TRBV13; 7 nucleotides match TRBD2. Trimming at V came to 6 bases and at J to 0 bases, leaving 6 bases not matched to a gene. From germline, CDR1 is PRHDT and CDR2 FYEKMQ (reference sequence). CDR3 length: 15 amino acids. The CDR3 is CASRSGAISTDTQYF. The CDR3 region has the DNA TGTGCCAGCAGGAGCGGGGCTATTAGCACAGATACGCAGTATTTT.

This clonotype was found many times. The J gene is TRBJ2-7, the V gene TRBV15, with 8 bases identical to TRBD2. Germline-derived CDR1 and CDR2 are LNHNV and YYDKDF (reference sequence). The CDR3 runs 15 residues. Trimming at V came to 0 bases and at J to 6 bases, leaving 7 bases not matched to a gene. This CDR3 is CATSRDSGTRSEQYF. The CDR3 coding sequence is TGTGCCACCAGCAGAGACTCTGGGACTAGAAGCGAGCAGTACTTC.

This clonotype was observed a handful of times. The CDR3 DNA sequence: TGTGCCAGCAGTTACCCTGGACAGGAGAACACCGGGGAGCTGTTTTTT. Translated: CASSYPGQENTGELFF. The V call is TRBV6-2 or TRBV6-3, the J call TRBJ2-2, with 7 bases matching TRBD1. The CDR3 has 16 residues. V shed 2 bases and J 1 base; nucleotides not matched to a gene: 4. CDR1 MNHEY and CDR2 SVGEGT come from the germline V gene.

A word on this clonotype: The junction and the germline gene differ at one end; a read error may be behind it. V usage is TRBV7-2 and J usage is TRBJ1-2, with 7 nucleotides matching TRBD1. Germline CDR1 SGHTA, CDR2 FQGNSA. The length of the CDR3 is 14 residues. The CDR3 loop is CASSSSGGGYGYTF. CDR3 nucleotide sequence: TGCGCCAGCAGCTCTTCAGGGGGAGGATATGGCTACACCTTC.

This clonotype appeared a few times. The V and J genes are TRBV20-1 and TRBJ1-6; 11 bases line up with TRBD1. Germline V gene sequence: CDR1 DFQATT, CDR2 SNEGSKA (reference sequence). V was clipped by 5 bases and J by 9 bases; unmatched bases: 3. The CDR3 extends over 13 amino acids. The CDR3 DNA follows: TGCAGTGCTCCGGGACAGGGGGGTTCACCCCTCCACTTT. It translates to CSAPGQGGSPLHF.

This clonotype was seen at least ten times. The rearrangement uses TRBV10-1 and TRBJ2-7, with TRBD1 identical over 7 bases. Germline V gene sequence: CDR1 WNHNN, CDR2 SYGVQD (reference sequence). The CDR3 is 14 amino acids. With V trimmed by 6 bases and J by 4 bases, 9 bases remained unmatched. In DNA, the CDR3 is TGCGCCAGCAGCCGAGACAGGGAACAATACGAGCAGTACTTC. Translating gives CASSRDREQYEQYF.

The sample holds a few counts of this clonotype. The chain employs TRBV3-1 and TRBJ2-7, with 12 positions matching TRBD2. V was clipped by 2 bases and J by 5 bases; unmatched bases: 13. The CDR3 length is 18 residues. Germline assignment: CDR1 LGHDT and CDR2 YNNKEL (reference sequence). In DNA, the CDR3 is TGTGCCAGCAGCCAAAAACCCATACTAGCGGGAGGTAGCCACGAGCAGTACTTC. Its translation: CASSQKPILAGGSHEQYF.

This clonotype was found a few times. The chain couples TRBV7-8 to TRBJ2-5, with 10 bases identical to TRBD2. The CDR3 loop spans 14 amino acids. Germline lookup yields CDR1 SGHVS and CDR2 FQNEAQ. The J segment lost 3 bases and the V segment lost 6 bases, leaving 4 bases of the junction unmatched. CDR3 in DNA: TGTGCCAGCAGGATAGCGGGGGGCGAAGAGACCCAGTACTTC. Translating it yields CASRIAGGEETQYF.

CDR3 region: CASSPIQNTEAFF. In DNA, the CDR3 is TGTGCCAGCAGTCCAATACAGAACACTGAAGCTTTCTTT. The chain joins TRBV6-2 or TRBV6-3 to TRBJ1-1; no clear D. The CDR3 is 13 residues long. Deletions cut 5 bases from V and 1 base from J, with 8 bases between. CDR1 is MNHEY and CDR2 is SVGEGT in the germline V gene.

This clonotype was counted at least ten times. The chain carries TRBV2 and TRBJ2-7; 11 bases match TRBD2. Germline CDR1 and CDR2: SNHLY and FYNNEI. V was pared by 4 bases and J by 3 bases, with 2 bases of the junction left unmatched. The CDR3 runs to 14 residues. CDR3 in DNA: TGTGCCAGCAGTGGAGGGACTAGCGGCTACGAGCAGTACTTC. Translating it yields CASSGGTSGYEQYF.

There are many counts of this clonotype. This chain links TRBV2 with TRBJ2-7; no clear D gene. The V and J ends lost 2 bases and 6 bases respectively, with 2 bases between them. The CDR3 runs 10 residues. Germline values: CDR1 SNHLY, CDR2 FYNNEI. The CDR3 loop reads CASSESEQYF. CDR3 sequence (DNA): TGTGCCAGCAGTGAATCCGAGCAGTACTTC. The full variable domain, its missing parts supplied by reference TRBV2 and TRBJ2-7, is EPEVTQTPSHQVTQMGQEVILRCVPISNHLYFYWYRQILGQKVEFLVSFYNNEISEKSEIFDDQFSVERPDGSNFTLKIRSTKLEDSAMYFCASSESEQYFGPGTRLTVT.

This chain links TRBV2 with TRBJ1-1, with 8 bases matching TRBD1. The J segment lost 1 base and the V segment lost 8 bases, leaving 6 bases of the junction unmatched. The length of the CDR3 is 14 residues. Germline-derived CDR1 and CDR2 are SNHLY and FYNNEI. The CDR3 nucleotides read TGTGCCAGCGCCGTGACAGGGGAGAACACTGAAGCTTTCTTT. Protein product: CASAVTGENTEAFF.

This clonotype has just a few counts. The chain employs TRBV30 and TRBJ1-2; tentatively, D is TRBD1 (6 bases). Trimming left V 5 bases short and J 0 bases short, with 19 bases between. Germline V gives CDR1 GTSNPN, CDR2 SVGIG (reference sequence). This CDR3 has 16 residues. The CDR3 spells CAWWGAPFDSNYGYTF. The CDR3 DNA sequence: TGTGCCTGGTGGGGGGCTCCTTTCGACTCTAACTATGGCTACACCTTC.

Note on this clonotype: The CDR3 does not close with the conserved phenylalanine or tryptophan, likely indicating a read error. J is TRBJ1-2 and V is TRBV10-2; D unresolved. From germline, CDR1 is WSHSY and CDR2 SAAADI. The CDR3 totals 13 residues. Trimming pared 8 bases from V and 1 base from J, leaving 11 bases between. The CDR3 sequence: CASFAGVNYGYTL. As DNA, the CDR3 is TGCGCCAGCTTCGCCGGGGTTAACTATGGCTACACCCTC.

This clonotype has just a few counts. The chain recombines TRBV10-2 with TRBJ1-2; unclear D gene. The CDR3 length is 13 residues. CDR1 and CDR2 from the germline V gene are WSHSY and SAAADI. V was clipped by 4 bases and J by 7 bases, with 13 bases between them. Here the CDR3 reads CASSVEADGGYTF. The CDR3 DNA follows: TGCGCCAGCAGTGTTGAAGCGGATGGTGGCTACACCTTC.

The CDR3 loop is CASSELPGMRINNEQFF. CDR3 nucleotides: TGTGCCAGCAGTGAACTTCCGGGCATGAGAATAAACAATGAGCAGTTCTTC. V is TRBV2 and J is TRBJ2-1, with D hard to call. The CDR3 spans 17 residues. V was clipped by 2 bases and J by 5 bases, with 19 bases between them. Looked up from germline, CDR1 is SNHLY and CDR2 is FYNNEI.